A selection of T cell receptor beta chains follows, all from one sample in a study of control samples from healthy donors and cancer patients. Produced via immunoSEQ multiplex PCR; TCRdb's table is partial and in-frame only. The sample contains 90,000 to 100,000 clones, about four fifths of which appear only once. The material sequenced was blood. All receptors come from a woman in her 30s in good health. Each CDR3 is given with its conserved first and last residue. A D gene is named only where the DNA matches it firmly. Size values are once, few and many counts, or a class for expanded clones, and some rows have none.

cdr3_nt: TGCGCCAGCAGCTTGGTCGGGATGGGTCAGTACTTC; cdr3_aa: CASSLVGMGQYF; clone_size: NA; v_call: TRBV5-1; j_call: TRBJ2-7; d_call: NA
cdr3_nt: TGCAGCGTTGAAGATTTGGGCCCCGGTGGCTACACCTTC; cdr3_aa: CSVEDLGPGGYTF; clone_size: once; v_call: TRBV29-1; j_call: TRBJ1-2; d_call: NA
cdr3_nt: TGTGCCAGCAGTGAATGGCGGGGAGAAGCTTTCTTT; cdr3_aa: CASSEWRGEAFF; clone_size: NA; v_call: TRBV6-1; j_call: TRBJ1-1; d_call: NA
cdr3_nt: TGTGCCAGCAGGGGGCAAGTAGGCACTGAAGCTTTCTTT; cdr3_aa: CASRGQVGTEAFF; clone_size: NA; v_call: TRBV12-3/TRBV12-4; j_call: TRBJ1-1; d_call: NA
cdr3_nt: TGTGCCAGCAGCCAAAGGTGGGGGAAATCCACAGATACGCAGTATTTT; cdr3_aa: CASSQRWGKSTDTQYF; clone_size: once; v_call: TRBV3-1/TRBV3-2; j_call: TRBJ2-3; d_call: NA
cdr3_nt: TGTGCCAGCAGCTACGTACGAGCGGGGTACGATACGCAGTATTTT; cdr3_aa: CASSYVRAGYDTQYF; clone_size: NA; v_call: TRBV5-5; j_call: TRBJ2-3; d_call: TRBD2
cdr3_nt: TGTGCCAGCAGTTCACAACCGGGACAGAGCTCTGGGGCCAACGTCCTGACTTTC; cdr3_aa: CASSSQPGQSSGANVLTF; clone_size: NA; v_call: TRBV27; j_call: TRBJ2-6; d_call: TRBD1
cdr3_nt: TGCGCCAGCAGCTTGGCCCCAGGGGGCGCTGATGGCTACACCTTC; cdr3_aa: CASSLAPGGADGYTF; clone_size: NA; v_call: TRBV5-1; j_call: TRBJ1-2; d_call: TRBD1
cdr3_nt: TGTGCCAGCACCCCAGCCCAGCATGGCTACACCTTC; cdr3_aa: CASTPAQHGYTF; clone_size: once; v_call: TRBV6-6; j_call: TRBJ1-2; d_call: NA
cdr3_nt: TGTGCAAGTCGCTTAGTTAGGACAGAACCCCATCAGCCCCAGCATTTT; cdr3_aa: CASRLVRTEPHQPQHF; clone_size: once; v_call: TRBV12-2; j_call: TRBJ1-5; d_call: NA
cdr3_nt: TGTGCCAGCAGCCCCGGGACTCGCATCGAGCAGTACTTC; cdr3_aa: CASSPGTRIEQYF; clone_size: NA; v_call: TRBV7-2; j_call: TRBJ2-7; d_call: NA
cdr3_nt: TGTGCCAGCAGTATGGGACAGGGGACTGGAACTAATGAAAAACTGTTTTTT; cdr3_aa: CASSMGQGTGTNEKLFF; clone_size: NA; v_call: TRBV27; j_call: TRBJ1-4; d_call: TRBD1
cdr3_nt: TGTGCCAGTTGTGACAGATTTCAGGGTGAAAAACTGTTTTTT; cdr3_aa: CASCDRFQGEKLFF; clone_size: NA; v_call: TRBV19; j_call: TRBJ1-4; d_call: NA
cdr3_nt: TGTGCCAGCAGCCGACAGATGAACACTGAAGCTTTCTTT; cdr3_aa: CASSRQMNTEAFF; clone_size: few; v_call: TRBV7-2; j_call: TRBJ1-1; d_call: NA
cdr3_nt: TGTGCCAGCAGCCAGGCAACAGGGAGCTCTGGAAACACCATATATTTT; cdr3_aa: CASSQATGSSGNTIYF; clone_size: NA; v_call: TRBV4-2; j_call: TRBJ1-3; d_call: NA
cdr3_nt: TGTGCCAGTAGTATACAGGGTGACAATCAGCCCCAGCATTTT; cdr3_aa: CASSIQGDNQPQHF; clone_size: NA; v_call: TRBV19; j_call: TRBJ1-5; d_call: NA
cdr3_nt: TGTGCCAGTAGTATAGTTGGGACAGGGACCGGGGAGCTGTTTTTT; cdr3_aa: CASSIVGTGTGELFF; clone_size: NA; v_call: TRBV19; j_call: TRBJ2-2; d_call: TRBD1
cdr3_nt: TGCGCCAGCAGCCAAGTCATCGGACTAGCGGCCTTCAATGAGCAGTTCTTC; cdr3_aa: CASSQVIGLAAFNEQFF; clone_size: NA; v_call: TRBV4-3; j_call: TRBJ2-1; d_call: TRBD2
cdr3_nt: TGTGCCAGCAGCCAAGCCGCTAGCGGGGTTGAGCAGTTCTTC; cdr3_aa: CASSQAASGVEQFF; clone_size: NA; v_call: TRBV3-1/TRBV3-2; j_call: TRBJ2-1; d_call: TRBD2
cdr3_nt: TGTGCCAGCTCACCAATTAGCTTTCGGAACACCGGGGAGCTGTTTTTT; cdr3_aa: CASSPISFRNTGELFF; clone_size: NA; v_call: TRBV18; j_call: TRBJ2-2; d_call: NA
cdr3_nt: TGTGCCAGCTGGTCTCGGACAGGGGAACACTATGGCTACACCTTC; cdr3_aa: CASWSRTGEHYGYTF; clone_size: NA; v_call: TRBV27; j_call: TRBJ1-2; d_call: TRBD1
cdr3_nt: TGTGCCAGCAGTGAAGCCCAGATAGCCAAAAACATTCAGTACTTC; cdr3_aa: CASSEAQIAKNIQYF; clone_size: NA; v_call: TRBV6-1; j_call: TRBJ2-4; d_call: NA
cdr3_nt: TGCGCCAGCAGCACCTCCGGGTACAATGAGCAGTTCTTC; cdr3_aa: CASSTSGYNEQFF; clone_size: once; v_call: TRBV5-1; j_call: TRBJ2-1; d_call: NA
cdr3_nt: TGTGCCAGCAGCCAAACAGGAGCTCCCTCGGACGAGCAGTACTTC; cdr3_aa: CASSQTGAPSDEQYF; clone_size: few; v_call: TRBV14; j_call: TRBJ2-7; d_call: NA
cdr3_nt: TGCGCCAGCAGCGGCTGGGACGGGGTAACCTACGAGCAGTACTTC; cdr3_aa: CASSGWDGVTYEQYF; clone_size: NA; v_call: TRBV5-1; j_call: TRBJ2-7; d_call: NA
cdr3_nt: TGTGCCAGCAGTTCCAGGGGTTCACCCCTCCACTTT; cdr3_aa: CASSSRGSPLHF; clone_size: NA; v_call: TRBV12-3/TRBV12-4; j_call: TRBJ1-6; d_call: NA
cdr3_nt: TGTGCCAGCACCGACAGGGGGCCCCAAGAGACCCAGTACTTC; cdr3_aa: CASTDRGPQETQYF; clone_size: few; v_call: TRBV6-6; j_call: TRBJ2-5; d_call: TRBD1
cdr3_nt: TGTGCCTGGGGACAGGACAATCAGCCCCAGCATTTT; cdr3_aa: CAWGQDNQPQHF; clone_size: once; v_call: TRBV30; j_call: TRBJ1-5; d_call: TRBD1
cdr3_nt: TGTGCCAGCAGCCAATACGGACTAGCGGAAATATACAATGAGCAGTTCTTC; cdr3_aa: CASSQYGLAEIYNEQFF; clone_size: few; v_call: TRBV4-2; j_call: TRBJ2-1; d_call: TRBD2
cdr3_nt: TGTGCCTGGAGTGTACTAGGGACAGGAGATGGCTACACCTTC; cdr3_aa: CAWSVLGTGDGYTF; clone_size: NA; v_call: TRBV30; j_call: TRBJ1-2; d_call: TRBD1
cdr3_nt: TGTGCCAGCAGCTTAGCGCTGAACACCGGGGAGCTGTTTTTT; cdr3_aa: CASSLALNTGELFF; clone_size: NA; v_call: TRBV7-2; j_call: TRBJ2-2; d_call: NA
cdr3_nt: TGCAGCGATTCGGAGGCGGCGACTGAAGCTTTCTTT; cdr3_aa: CSDSEAATEAFF; clone_size: NA; v_call: TRBV29-1; j_call: TRBJ1-1; d_call: NA
cdr3_nt: TGTGCCTGGAGTGTACCCCTTCGAGGGGAGCTGTTTTTT; cdr3_aa: CAWSVPLRGELFF; clone_size: NA; v_call: TRBV30; j_call: TRBJ2-2; d_call: NA
cdr3_nt: TGTGCCAGCAGCTTGCCGGGGGTATCGGGCACTGAAGCTTTCTTT; cdr3_aa: CASSLPGVSGTEAFF; clone_size: NA; v_call: TRBV5-6; j_call: TRBJ1-1; d_call: NA
cdr3_nt: TGTGCCAGCAGTCGAACGACTAGCGGGGGGCCAACGCAGTATTTT; cdr3_aa: CASSRTTSGGPTQYF; clone_size: many; v_call: TRBV7-2; j_call: TRBJ2-3; d_call: TRBD2
cdr3_nt: TGTGCCACCAGACCCCATTCCCGGGAGTCATATGGCTACACCTTC; cdr3_aa: CATRPHSRESYGYTF; clone_size: NA; v_call: TRBV15; j_call: TRBJ1-2; d_call: NA
cdr3_nt: TGTGCCAGCTCACCGAATGGGGCACAGAATTCACCCCTCCACTTT; cdr3_aa: CASSPNGAQNSPLHF; clone_size: NA; v_call: TRBV18; j_call: TRBJ1-6; d_call: NA
cdr3_nt: TGTGCCAGCAGCTCCGCGGGCACAGATACGCAGTATTTT; cdr3_aa: CASSSAGTDTQYF; clone_size: NA; v_call: TRBV5-6; j_call: TRBJ2-3; d_call: NA
cdr3_nt: TGTGCCAGTGTTAGACAGGGGAACACCGGGGAGCTGTTTTTT; cdr3_aa: CASVRQGNTGELFF; clone_size: NA; v_call: TRBV30; j_call: TRBJ2-2; d_call: TRBD1
cdr3_nt: TGTGCCAGCAGCTTTGTCACGGGGAACACCGGGGAGCTGTTTTTT; cdr3_aa: CASSFVTGNTGELFF; clone_size: few; v_call: TRBV5-6; j_call: TRBJ2-2; d_call: NA
cdr3_nt: TGTGCCAGCATAGGCTCCGGAGGGCTGGTTTTAGCCAAAAACATTCAGTACTTC; cdr3_aa: CASIGSGGLVLAKNIQYF; clone_size: NA; v_call: TRBV6-7; j_call: TRBJ2-4; d_call: NA